Sequencing of this T cell receptor beta chain was carried out in a study of shared clonotypes between healthy human individuals. Ten immunoSEQ deep assay plates served to sequence unsorted PBMC DNA. Profiled with immunoSEQ multiplex PCR; TCRdb holds only in-frame clones, not every one. The table shows about 480,000 clones, with around 79% occurring only once. Worth noting for this clone: Its antigen is unknown.

The V gene's germline CDR1 is MNHEY and CDR2 SMNVEV (reference sequence). V was pared by 0 bases and J by 4 bases, with 13 bases between. The length of the CDR3 is 15 residues. General study results and limits: Sequencing depth was expected to affect clonotype sharing among donors.

The source is a woman aged 40 to 50 in good health. Some clones in this sample may be carry-over from other donors' samples. The chain has TRBV27 and TRBJ2-7; D is possibly TRBD2 (5 bases). The sample consisted of PBMCs. CDR3 in amino acids: CASSLSMGRTYEQYF. CDR3 nucleotide sequence: TGTGCCAGCAGTTTATCGATGGGGAGAACGTACGAGCAGTACTTC.